This T cell receptor (beta chain) stems from a study of blood T cells in healthy people across ages. V dropped 4 bases and J dropped 3 bases, with 13 bases sitting between them. The CDR3 consists of 14 residues. Germline V gene sequence: CDR1 SQVTM, CDR2 ANQGSEA. This clonotype was counted a few times. It was with a sample-barcoded 5' primer and a J-beta primer mix that a second PCR of about 6 to 12 cycles was run. TCRdb independently ran MiXCR on the 5' RACE reads; one entry per CDR3 protein. The table lists approximately 2,000,000 distinct CDR3 sequences, more than 35% of them singletons. The sequencing input was blood. This sequence was found in a human donor in good health. The rearrangement uses TRBV29-1 and TRBJ2-1, with D perhaps given as TRBD1 or TRBD2 (6 bases each). CDR3 sequence reads: CSVVRGARYNEQFF. The CDR3 nucleotides read TGCAGCGTTGTGAGGGGGGCCCGCTACAATGAGCAGTTCTTC.